This TCR beta chain is from a study of identical twins. A template switching step contributed a universal primer site, while unique molecular identifiers were present in the cDNA. TCRdb fed the 5' RACE reads into MiXCR, producing one record per CDR3 protein. The sample has just over 450,000 distinct CDR3 sequences; 11% to 15% are singletons. The V and J ends lost 3 bases and 1 base respectively, with 7 bases between them. Germline V gene sequence: CDR1 SGHRS, CDR2 YFSETQ. The CDR3 totals 13 residues. General observations from the study: The study found excess low generation probability among twin-shared out-of-frame alpha sequences.

This clonotype was counted at least ten times. Its specificity is not known. This sample was also put to use in a study of yellow fever vaccine responses in identical twins.

The V and J genes are TRBV5-1 and TRBJ2-5; D uncertain. This receptor was obtained from a woman aged 18-35 years in good health. The sequenced sample was CD4+ T cells sorted from blood. CDR3 DNA sequence: TGCGCCAGCAGCTACTACCCCCAAGAGACCCAGTACTTC. This sequence encodes CASSYYPQETQYF.